This is a list of T cell receptor beta chains from one sample in a study of T cell responses to AZD1222 COVID-19 vaccine. Sequencing was performed with immunoSEQ multiplex PCR; in TCRdb, only in-frame clones are kept and a portion is missing. Found here are 150,000 to 200,000 clones, 85% to 95% of them singletons; the top ten hold 7.5% to 10%. The source material was peripheral blood, sampled on day 0 of AZD1222 vaccination. The receptors were gathered from an adult in good health. Both conserved end residues are part of each CDR3. The D gene is left open where the match is weak. Size tells how often a clone was seen (once, few, many) or the class of an expanded clone, and some rows leave it out.

>.|TRBJ2-1|.|TRBV11-3
TGTGCCAGCAGCTCGCAGTTCCTCGAGGGGGGTGAGCAGTTCTTC
CASSSQFLEGGEQFF
>.|TRBJ1-5|.|TRBV6-1
TGTGCCAGCAGTGAACCCTCAGCCAGCAATCAGCCCCAGCATTTT
CASSEPSASNQPQHF
>TRBD2|TRBJ2-2|.|TRBV7-3
TGTGCCAGCAGCTTGAGGGAGGGTCGAAACACCGGGGAGCTGTTTTTT
CASSLREGRNTGELFF
>.|TRBJ2-3|.|TRBV7-3
TGTGCCAGCAGCTCCCTGCCGTCCGGGAGTACAGATACGCAGTATTTT
CASSSLPSGSTDTQYF
>.|TRBJ2-7|.|TRBV12-3/TRBV12-4
TGTGCTTCAGCGGAGGGGACCTACGAGCAGTACTTC
CASAEGTYEQYF
>TRBD1|TRBJ1-3|once|TRBV30
TGTGCCTGGAGTTGGACAGGGAACTCTGGAAACACCATATATTTT
CAWSWTGNSGNTIYF
>TRBD1|TRBJ2-1|.|TRBV19
TGTGCCAGTAGTCCGCGACAGGGAATCTCCTACAATGAGCAGTTCTTC
CASSPRQGISYNEQFF
>.|TRBJ1-5|.|TRBV19
TGTGCCAGTAGTATCGTGGGTGGCAATCAGCCCCAGCATTTT
CASSIVGGNQPQHF
>.|TRBJ1-1|.|TRBV27
TGTGCCAGCAGTTTAATGGGGTGGGACACTGAAGCTTTCTTT
CASSLMGWDTEAFF
>.|TRBJ1-4|.|TRBV28
TGTGCCAGCAGGGTCGGGTATCCGGAAAAACTGTTTTTT
CASRVGYPEKLFF
>.|TRBJ2-2|once|TRBV7-9
TGTGCCAGCAGCCCAACCAGGGTGGGGAACACCGGGGAGCTGTTTTTT
CASSPTRVGNTGELFF
>.|TRBJ2-7|.|TRBV4-1
TGCGCCAGCAGCCAAGGCTCAGCCCTCGCCTACGAGCAGTACTTC
CASSQGSALAYEQYF
>TRBD1|TRBJ2-3|.|TRBV19
TGTGCCAGTGCAGGGACAGGAGGAAGCACAGATACGCAGTATTTT
CASAGTGGSTDTQYF
>.|TRBJ1-2|.|TRBV13
TGTGCCAGCACTCGACGTCCTGTGTTGGACTATGGCTACACCTTC
CASTRRPVLDYGYTF
>TRBD2|TRBJ2-7|once|TRBV3-1/TRBV3-2
TGTGCCAGCAGCCAAGATATATTTCGGCGACTAGCAAGGGGCTCCTACGAGCAGTACTTC
CASSQDIFRRLARGSYEQYF
>.|TRBJ1-5|.|TRBV7-6
TGTGCCAGCAGCTTAACGGGGAGCGGCAATCAGCCCCAGCATTTT
CASSLTGSGNQPQHF
>TRBD2|TRBJ2-1|.|TRBV19
TGTGCCAGTAGTGTGAGCGGGGGACTAGCGGGACATTCCTACAATGAGCAGTTCTTC
CASSVSGGLAGHSYNEQFF
>.|TRBJ1-2|.|TRBV7-2
TGTGCCAGCAGCTTAGATCGTGTGTATGGCTACACCTTC
CASSLDRVYGYTF
>TRBD2|TRBJ2-3|once|TRBV6-4
TGTGCCAGCAGGACTAGCGGGAGTTTGTCAGATACGCAGTATTTT
CASRTSGSLSDTQYF
>.|TRBJ1-2|.|TRBV19
TGTGCCAGTAGTCCCGGGGGGGACTATGGCTACACCTTC
CASSPGGDYGYTF
>TRBD1|TRBJ1-1|.|TRBV28
TGTGCCAGCAGGGAGGGGGCGGGATTGGCTTTCTTT
CASREGAGLAFF
>.|TRBJ1-4|few|TRBV28
TGTGCCAGCAGTCACGGACAAGCAACTAATGAAAAACTGTTTTTT
CASSHGQATNEKLFF
>.|TRBJ1-5|.|TRBV2
TGTGCCAGCAGTGTTACGGGGGGGTTTAGTCAGCCCCAGCATTTT
CASSVTGGFSQPQHF
>.|TRBJ1-1|few|TRBV6-2/TRBV6-3
TGTGCCAGCAGCCTCAGGGAGGTTGGAACTGAAGCTTTCTTT
CASSLREVGTEAFF
>.|TRBJ1-2|.|TRBV25-1
TGTGCCAGCAGCGCTTTCGGTTCAGGGGCCGATGGCTACACCTTC
CASSAFGSGADGYTF
>.|TRBJ1-2|.|TRBV29-1
TGCAGCGGTTTTTCAGGGGAAGGCTACACCTTC
CSGFSGEGYTF
>TRBD2|TRBJ2-7|.|TRBV9
TGTGCCAGCAGCAAGGGACTAGCGGGACAGTACGAGCAGTACTTC
CASSKGLAGQYEQYF
>.|TRBJ2-2|.|TRBV7-3
TGTGCCAGCAGTTTGACTAGCGGGGAGCTGTTTTTT
CASSLTSGELFF
>TRBD1|TRBJ2-1|.|TRBV7-2
TGTGCCAGCAGGTTAGGGGCACACAGGGGCCACAATGAGCAGTTCTTC
CASRLGAHRGHNEQFF
>TRBD1|TRBJ1-1|.|TRBV6-5
TGTGCCAGCAGAAGGGACAGGAAACTGAACACTGAAGCTTTCTTT
CASRRDRKLNTEAFF
>TRBD2|TRBJ2-7|.|TRBV5-1
TGCGCCAGCAGCTTGGACGCTAGCGGGTTGAGCTCCTACGAGCAGTACTTC
CASSLDASGLSSYEQYF
>TRBD1|TRBJ2-2|.|TRBV29-1
TGCAGCGCTGGACAGGCATCGAACACCGGGGAGCTGTTTTTT
CSAGQASNTGELFF
>TRBD1|TRBJ1-4|.|TRBV18
TGTGCCAGCTCTCTCACAGGGGCCGGGGGTGAAAAACTGTTTTTT
CASSLTGAGGEKLFF
>.|TRBJ2-3|.|TRBV7-8
TGTGCCAGCAGCTTAGAACGGACAGATACGCAGTATTTT
CASSLERTDTQYF
>.|TRBJ2-2|.|TRBV5-1
TGCGCCAGCAGCAATCTACCAGGGGCCGGGGAGCTGTTTTTT
CASSNLPGAGELFF
>.|TRBJ1-1|.|TRBV28
TGTGCCAGCAGCATGACTGAAGCTTTCTTT
CASSMTEAFF
>TRBD1|TRBJ2-7|.|TRBV18
TGTGCCAGCTCACCCAATAACAGGGGTTACAACGAGCAGTACTTC
CASSPNNRGYNEQYF
>.|TRBJ1-6|.|TRBV30
TGTGCCTGGATCACATCTGGCAGGAATTCACCCCTCCACTTT
CAWITSGRNSPLHF
>.|TRBJ2-5|.|TRBV29-1
TGCAGCGTGGGTGGACCCTTGGAGACCCAGTACTTC
CSVGGPLETQYF
>TRBD2|TRBJ2-2|once|TRBV9
TGTGCCAGCAGCGCGGGAGGGAACACCGGGGAGCTGTTTTTT
CASSAGGNTGELFF
>.|TRBJ2-2|.|TRBV19
TGTGCCAGTAGAACCCACCCCCGGGAGTTTACCGGGGAGCTGTTTTTT
CASRTHPREFTGELFF
>.|TRBJ2-1|.|TRBV6-5
TGTGCCAGCAGCCCCAGGGATGGCCAGGAGCAGTTCTTC
CASSPRDGQEQFF
>.|TRBJ1-6|.|TRBV3-1/TRBV3-2
TGTGCCAGCAGGCCTTCACGTAATTCACCCCTCCACTTT
CASRPSRNSPLHF
>.|TRBJ2-1|.|TRBV19
TGTGCCAGTAGTATAGCAAATGAGCAGTTCTTC
CASSIANEQFF
>.|TRBJ1-2|.|TRBV5-1
TGCGCCAGCAGCTACGGCGACGGTACCTATGGCTACACCTTC
CASSYGDGTYGYTF